This T cell receptor (beta chain) is drawn from a study of response to subunit inactivated influenza vaccine. TCRdb reprocessed the RT-PCR reads via MiXCR and lists one record per CDR3 protein. The table lists some 480,000 distinct CDR3 sequences, 9.5% to 13% of them singletons. Study-level results: The authors put forward the suggestion that each seasonal influenza vaccination may bring in only a limited number of new T cells.

Unmatched junction bases numbered 12, after V lost 5 bases and J lost 6 bases. The length of the CDR3 is 16 residues. Germline CDR1 MNHEY, CDR2 SVGEGT. This clonotype came up a few times. Its antigen is still unknown. The TCR comes from a man aged 45-65 years who received an inactivated influenza vaccine. This specimen consisted of PBMCs from blood, obtained about 6 weeks after vaccination. The genes are TRBV6-2 or TRBV6-3 and TRBJ2-1, with TRBD2 matching over 8 bases. CDR3 in DNA: TGTGCCAGCAGTGGCCCGATAGCGGGGATCCCCAATGAGCAGTTCTTC. Translated: CASSGPIAGIPNEQFF.